This record concerns one T cell receptor beta chain sequence. Its antigen target is currently unknown. Per-nucleotide qualities are absent, and no much larger clonotype sits a single base away. After removal of 4 bases from V and 0 bases from J, the junction retains 4 bases not matched to a gene. The cysteine opens and the phenylalanine closes a CDR3 of 16 amino acids. The kept DNA is CDR3 alone, 48 bases in frame from the first base. CDR1 is given as SGHVS and CDR2 as FQNEAQ, both from the germline V gene. Separate from the roughly 660-subject first cohort, the validation cohort of 90 to 150 subjects was the group to which the donors belonged. The source of the sample is a study of cytomegalovirus exposure and HLA in healthy donors (dated by TCRdb to about 2017). Regarding the research as a whole: The 550 to 750 repertoires of the first cohort and the approximately 110 validation repertoires were produced on the same platform, according to a later analysis. The study was designed to test whether signatures of past pathogen exposure could be identified by cataloging public T cell receptors. Along with the approximately 650-subject first cohort, a separate validation cohort of around 120 different subjects was used. High-throughput TCR immunosequencing, statistical association of individual TCRs with disease status, and machine learning were combined to predict cytomegalovirus infection status.

What the work shows at the level of the full study, not this receptor alone: A later analysis had no HLA typing for the validation cohort, so co-occurrence there was scored across all 110 or so repertoires. Most TCR sequences were observed very rarely across donors, whereas some public TCRs were present in many individuals. Three of the identified cytomegalovirus-associated TCR beta chains were confirmed in vitro to be specific for cytomegalovirus antigens. A total of 150 to 200 TCR beta chains were listed by the study as associated with cytomegalovirus. Of the cluster scores, 85% to 95% were above 0 in a later analysis, which found that TCRs clustered in the first cohort also tended to co-occur in the approximately 130 validation repertoires. The authors suggested that the approach could potentially be extended to other disease states and immunological phenotypes. The classifier was reported to diagnose cytomegalovirus status with high specificity and sensitivity in both the original and validation cohorts.

Libraries were made using the immunoSEQ multiplex PCR assay. As for how the authors treated the data: A statistical classification framework was developed to diagnose cytomegalovirus status using the catalog of TCR beta chain sequences. What TCRdb holds here is the immuneACCESS table cut down to in-frame rearrangements. Part of the clones is not present; checked against another copy, under half of the missing clones reflect an unresolved V gene, and the others are unexplained. D and trimming come from the DNA, and the V and J calls and clone size come from that table. The sample records 300,000 to 450,000 clones, more than 80% of which are singletons. The leading ten clones occupy approximately 0.86% of the sample.

The chain is made from TRBV7-8 and TRBJ2-1; TRBD2 aligns with 9 central bases. Sequencing used PBMCs. This receptor was obtained from a woman between 18 and 30 years old in good health and CMV-seronegative. CDR3 reads: CASSSLAGSSYNEQFF. Read as DNA, the sequence is TGTGCCAGCAGCTCGCTAGCGGGGAGCTCCTACAATGAGCAGTTCTTC.